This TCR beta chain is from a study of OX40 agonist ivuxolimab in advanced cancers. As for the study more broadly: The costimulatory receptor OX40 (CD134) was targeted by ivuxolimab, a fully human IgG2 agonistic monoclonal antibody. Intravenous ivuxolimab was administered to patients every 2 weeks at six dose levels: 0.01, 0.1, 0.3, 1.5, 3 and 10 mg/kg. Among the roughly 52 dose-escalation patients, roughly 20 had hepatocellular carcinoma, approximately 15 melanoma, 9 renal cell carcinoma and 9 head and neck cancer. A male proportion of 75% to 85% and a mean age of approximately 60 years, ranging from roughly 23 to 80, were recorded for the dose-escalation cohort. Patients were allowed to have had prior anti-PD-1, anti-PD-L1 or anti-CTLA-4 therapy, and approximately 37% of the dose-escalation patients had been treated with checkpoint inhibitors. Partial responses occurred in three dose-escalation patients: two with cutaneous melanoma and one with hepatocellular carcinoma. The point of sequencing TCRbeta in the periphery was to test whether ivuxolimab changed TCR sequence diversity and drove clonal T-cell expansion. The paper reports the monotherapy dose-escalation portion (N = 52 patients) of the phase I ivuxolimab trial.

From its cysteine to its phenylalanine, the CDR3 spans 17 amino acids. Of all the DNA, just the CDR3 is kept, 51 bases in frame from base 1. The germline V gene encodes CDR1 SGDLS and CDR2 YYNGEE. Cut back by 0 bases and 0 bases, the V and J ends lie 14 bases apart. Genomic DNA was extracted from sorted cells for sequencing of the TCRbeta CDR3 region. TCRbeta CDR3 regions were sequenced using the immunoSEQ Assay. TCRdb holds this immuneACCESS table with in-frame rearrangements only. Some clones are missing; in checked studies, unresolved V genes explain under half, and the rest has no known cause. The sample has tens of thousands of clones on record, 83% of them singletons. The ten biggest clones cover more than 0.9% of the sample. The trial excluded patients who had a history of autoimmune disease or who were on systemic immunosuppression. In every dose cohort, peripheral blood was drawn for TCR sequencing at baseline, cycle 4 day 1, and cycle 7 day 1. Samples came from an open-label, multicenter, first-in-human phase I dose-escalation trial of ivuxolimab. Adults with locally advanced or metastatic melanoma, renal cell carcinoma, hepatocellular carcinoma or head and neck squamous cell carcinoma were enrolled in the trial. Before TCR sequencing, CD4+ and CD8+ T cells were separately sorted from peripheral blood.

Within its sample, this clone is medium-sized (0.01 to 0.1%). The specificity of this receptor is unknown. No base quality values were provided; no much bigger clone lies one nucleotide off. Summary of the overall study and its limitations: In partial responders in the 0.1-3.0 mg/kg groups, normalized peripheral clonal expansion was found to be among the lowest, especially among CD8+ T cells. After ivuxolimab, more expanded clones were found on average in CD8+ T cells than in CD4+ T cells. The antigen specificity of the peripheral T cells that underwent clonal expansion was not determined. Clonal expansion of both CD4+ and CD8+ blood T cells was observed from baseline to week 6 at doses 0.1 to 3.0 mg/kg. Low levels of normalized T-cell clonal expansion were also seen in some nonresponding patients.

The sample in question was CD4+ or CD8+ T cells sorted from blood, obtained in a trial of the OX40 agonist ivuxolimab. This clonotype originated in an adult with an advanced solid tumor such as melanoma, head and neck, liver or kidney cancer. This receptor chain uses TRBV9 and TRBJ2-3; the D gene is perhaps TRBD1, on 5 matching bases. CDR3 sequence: CASSVARGRASTDTQYF. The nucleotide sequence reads TGTGCCAGCAGCGTAGCTAGGGGTCGAGCTAGCACAGATACGCAGTATTTT.